This T cell receptor (beta chain) was sequenced for a study of blood T cell repertoires in COVID-19. Study-level information: COVID-19 samples, acute and convalescent, were from the United States, Italy and Spain. The cDNA or gDNA used as material had been derived from T cells, B-cell-depleted T cells, or PBMCs.

Authors' analysis steps: Estimation of nucleated cell counts relied on the amplification of reference gene primers. Method: immunoSEQ multiplex PCR; TCRdb's copy keeps in-frame clones and lacks some. Clone size and the V and J calls come from that table; the DNA yielded D and trimming. The data hold 75,000 to 100,000 clones, with 65% to 85% observed a single time. This CDR3 contains 13 residues. CDR1 and CDR2 from the germline V gene are MNHEY and SVGAGI. Trimming took 9 bases from V and 4 from J; bases not matched to a gene: 5. Sequenced sample: peripheral blood. The receptor's source is a woman of 80 years or more with acute or convalescent COVID-19. V usage is TRBV6-5 and J usage is TRBJ2-5; 10 bases are a match to TRBD2. The CDR3 loop is CASKREGVETQYF. The CDR3 region has the DNA TGTGCCAGTAAGCGGGAGGGCGTAGAGACCCAGTACTTC.